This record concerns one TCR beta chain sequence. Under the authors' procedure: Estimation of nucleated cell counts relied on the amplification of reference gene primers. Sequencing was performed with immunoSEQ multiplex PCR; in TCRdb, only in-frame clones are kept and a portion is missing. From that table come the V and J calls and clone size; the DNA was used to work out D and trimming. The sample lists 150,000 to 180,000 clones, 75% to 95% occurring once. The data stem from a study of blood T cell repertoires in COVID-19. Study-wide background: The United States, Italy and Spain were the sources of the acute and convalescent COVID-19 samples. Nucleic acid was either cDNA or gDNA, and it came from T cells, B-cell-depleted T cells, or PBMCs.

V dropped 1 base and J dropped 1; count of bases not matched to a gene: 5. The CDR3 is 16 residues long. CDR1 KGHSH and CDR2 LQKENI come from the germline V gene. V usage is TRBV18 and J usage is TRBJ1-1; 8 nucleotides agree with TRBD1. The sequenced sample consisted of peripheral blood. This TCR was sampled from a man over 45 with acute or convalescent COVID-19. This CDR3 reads CASSPRAGGQNTEAFF. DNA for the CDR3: TGTGCCAGCTCACCACGGGCAGGGGGCCAGAACACTGAAGCTTTCTTT.